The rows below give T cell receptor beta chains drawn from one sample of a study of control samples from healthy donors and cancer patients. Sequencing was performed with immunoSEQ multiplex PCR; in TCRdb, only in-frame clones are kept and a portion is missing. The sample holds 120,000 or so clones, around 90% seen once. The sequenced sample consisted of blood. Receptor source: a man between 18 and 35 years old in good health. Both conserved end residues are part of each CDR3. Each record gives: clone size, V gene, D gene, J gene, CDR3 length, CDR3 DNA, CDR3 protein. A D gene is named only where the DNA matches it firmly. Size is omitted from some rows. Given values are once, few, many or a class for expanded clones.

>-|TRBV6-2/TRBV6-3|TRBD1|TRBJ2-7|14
TGTGCCAGCAGCAAGACAGGGGGCTGGTACGAGCAGTACTTC
CASSKTGGWYEQYF
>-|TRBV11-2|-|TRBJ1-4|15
TGTGCCAGCAGCCAGATTCCGTTCGGGACAGAAAAACTGTTTTTT
CASSQIPFGTEKLFF
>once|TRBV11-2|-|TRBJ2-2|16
TGTGCCAGCAGCTTAGATTCGGGGTCGCCGACCGGGGAGCTGTTTTTT
CASSLDSGSPTGELFF
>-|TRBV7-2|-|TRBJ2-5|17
TGTGCCAGCAGCCTAACGGGTGTAGCGCTCCGACAAGAGACCCAGTACTTC
CASSLTGVALRQETQYF
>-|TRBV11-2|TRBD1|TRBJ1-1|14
TGTGCCAGCAGCTTCCTGAGGGGACAGGTCCTGACTTTCTTT
CASSFLRGQVLTFF
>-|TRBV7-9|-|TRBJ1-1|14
TGTGCCAGCAGCTTAGCAGGGGGGTCCACTGAAGCTTTCTTT
CASSLAGGSTEAFF
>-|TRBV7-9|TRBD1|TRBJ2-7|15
TGTGCCAGCAGCAACCCGGACAGGGGGCTGAGCGAGCAGTACTTC
CASSNPDRGLSEQYF
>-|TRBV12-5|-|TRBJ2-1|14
TGTGCTAGTGGTTTGCCCAACGCTGGGGATGCGGGACTCTTC
CASGLPNAGDAGLF
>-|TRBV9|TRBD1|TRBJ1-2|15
TGTGCCAGCAGCGTAGGGGACAGGGGATCTGTTGGCTACACCTTC
CASSVGDRGSVGYTF
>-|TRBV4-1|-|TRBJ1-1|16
TGCGCCAGCAGCCAAGCTTCACAGGGCGTCGACACTGAAGCTTTCTTT
CASSQASQGVDTEAFF
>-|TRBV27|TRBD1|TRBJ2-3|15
TGTGCCAGCAGTTTAGACAGGGGGCTCCCAGATACGCAGTATTTT
CASSLDRGLPDTQYF
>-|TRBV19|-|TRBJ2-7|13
TGTGCCAGTAGTATTGATCCGAAATACGAGCAGTACTTC
CASSIDPKYEQYF
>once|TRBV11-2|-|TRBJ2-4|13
TGTGCCAGCAGCGGGGGGCCTAGCGAAGTTCAGTACTTC
CASSGGPSEVQYF
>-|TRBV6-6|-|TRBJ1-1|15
TGTGCCAGCAGTCGGGGGGGGGACGGGAACACTGAAGCTTTCTTT
CASSRGGDGNTEAFF
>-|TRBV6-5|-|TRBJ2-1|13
TGTGCCAGCAGGCGAAGCTCCTACAATGAGCAGTTCTTC
CASRRSSYNEQFF
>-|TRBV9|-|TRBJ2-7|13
TGTGCCAGCAGCGTAGATTCAGGCTACGAGCAGTACTTC
CASSVDSGYEQYF
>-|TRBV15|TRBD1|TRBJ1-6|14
TGTGCCACCAGCAGTGGACAGGGAGGTTCACCCCTCCACTTT
CATSSGQGGSPLHF
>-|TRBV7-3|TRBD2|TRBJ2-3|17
TGTGCCAGCAGCTTAAGGGCGGGCGGGGGAAGCACAGATACGCAGTATTTT
CASSLRAGGGSTDTQYF
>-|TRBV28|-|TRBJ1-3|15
TGTGCCAGCAGTTTAGGACGGACGGCTGGAAACACCATATATTTT
CASSLGRTAGNTIYF
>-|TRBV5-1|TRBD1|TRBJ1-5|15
TGCGCCAGCAGCTTGGAAGGGGGCCGCAATCAGCCCCAGCATTTT
CASSLEGGRNQPQHF
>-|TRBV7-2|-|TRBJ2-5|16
TGTGCCAGCAGCTCCCACACGGGGGGCCCTCTGGAGACCCAGTACTTC
CASSSHTGGPLETQYF
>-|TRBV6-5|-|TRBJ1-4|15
TGTGCCACCGGTGCCTGGACATCAACTAATGAAAAACTGTTTTTT
CATGAWTSTNEKLFF
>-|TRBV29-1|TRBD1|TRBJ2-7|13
TGCAGCGTTCAAATGGGACAGGGCGACGAGCAGTACTTC
CSVQMGQGDEQYF
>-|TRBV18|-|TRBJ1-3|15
TGTGCCAGCTCACCCCCCGGCCTCTCTGGAAACACCATATATTTT
CASSPPGLSGNTIYF
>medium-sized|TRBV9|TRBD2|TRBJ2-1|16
TGTGCCAGCAGCGTAGTGGTTACGGGGGGGTCTGCTGAGCAGTTCTTC
CASSVVVTGGSAEQFF
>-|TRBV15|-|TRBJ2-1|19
TGTGCCACCAGCAGAGATGCAGGGCTAGCTGTGGGGTCCTACAATGAGCAGTTCTTC
CATSRDAGLAVGSYNEQFF
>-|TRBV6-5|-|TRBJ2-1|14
TGTGCCAGCAGTCCTCCATTGGGGGCCGGTGAGCAGTTCTTC
CASSPPLGAGEQFF
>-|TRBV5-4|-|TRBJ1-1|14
TGTGCCAGCAGCACCGCTGGGGGGCCAACTGAAGCTTTCTTT
CASSTAGGPTEAFF
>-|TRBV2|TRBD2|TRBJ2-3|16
TGTGCCAGCAGTGCAGACAGCGGGGGGGCAACAGATACGCAGTATTTT
CASSADSGGATDTQYF
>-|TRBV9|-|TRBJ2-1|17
TGTGCCAGCAGCGTAGTGGCTTCAATAAGCGGAACCAATGAGCAGTTCTTC
CASSVVASISGTNEQFF
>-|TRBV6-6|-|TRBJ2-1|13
TGTGCCAGCACCCAGATAAGGGGCAATGAGCAGTTCTTC
CASTQIRGNEQFF
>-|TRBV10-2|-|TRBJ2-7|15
TGCGCCAGCAGTTCGGATCCCGGTGTCTCCTACGAGCAGTACTTC
CASSSDPGVSYEQYF
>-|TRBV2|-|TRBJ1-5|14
TGTGCCAGCAGTGATGGGTTCGGGAATCAGCCCCAGCATTTT
CASSDGFGNQPQHF
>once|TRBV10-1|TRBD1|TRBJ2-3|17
TGCGCCAGCAGTGAGTCGAGGGACAGGGTGTACACAGATACGCAGTATTTT
CASSESRDRVYTDTQYF
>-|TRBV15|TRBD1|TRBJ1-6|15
TGTGCCACCAGCAGAGTAAGGACAGGGGGCAGGGCCCTCCACTTT
CATSRVRTGGRALHF
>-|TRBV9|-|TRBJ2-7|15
TGTGCCAGCAGCGTAGTTGACAGTGACGTATACGAGCAGTACTTC
CASSVVDSDVYEQYF
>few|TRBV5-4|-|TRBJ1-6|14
TGTGCCAGCAGCTTGTACGGTGATAATTCACCCCTCCACTTT
CASSLYGDNSPLHF